Below, one T cell receptor beta chain is given with its context. Its antigen is not identified. Germline V gene sequence: CDR1 LGHNT, CDR2 FRNRAP. This CDR3 region has 14 residues. Trimming shortened V by 6 bases and J by 1 base, and 12 bases separated the two germline ends. Time point meaning: persistent/refractory GD, antithyroid drugs over 5 years with positive TRAb. The authors made the TCR library using RNA they extracted from PBMCs. Graves' disease diagnoses followed American Thyroid Association guidelines. An endocrinology department in Xi'an, China, supplied the patients. The data are from a study of regulatory T cells in long-lasting Graves disease. As for the study in general: Patients met the persistent Graves' disease definition after over 5 years of antithyroid drugs with positive TSH receptor antibodies.

Arm-PCR of CDR3 regions with iRepertoire HTBI primers generated TCR beta libraries. MiXCR, run by TCRdb on the multiplex PCR reads, gives a single entry per CDR3 protein. The table lists approximately 690,000 distinct CDR3 sequences, 30% of them singletons. Overall study findings and caveats: Patients with persistent disease showed a bias toward TRBV28, TRBJ1-2 and TRBJ2-5.

The chain has TRBV12-5 and TRBJ1-1, with D possibly matching TRBD1 (6 bases). Here the sequenced sample was peripheral blood mononuclear cells (PBMCs), taken when the disease was refractory, from a patient treated with antithyroid drugs. This receptor was identified in a female donor with Graves disease. CDR3 amino acids: CASGPKQGNTEAFF. The CDR3 nucleotides read TGTGCTAGTGGACCAAAACAGGGGAACACTGAAGCTTTCTTT. The full variable domain, in which reference TRBV12-5 and TRBJ1-1 provide the parts outside the CDR3, is DARVTQTPRHKVTEMGQEVTMRCQPILGHNTVFWYRQTMMQGLELLAYFRNRAPLDDSGMPKDRFSAEMPDATLATLKIQPSEPRDSAVYFCASGPKQGNTEAFFGQGTRLTVV.